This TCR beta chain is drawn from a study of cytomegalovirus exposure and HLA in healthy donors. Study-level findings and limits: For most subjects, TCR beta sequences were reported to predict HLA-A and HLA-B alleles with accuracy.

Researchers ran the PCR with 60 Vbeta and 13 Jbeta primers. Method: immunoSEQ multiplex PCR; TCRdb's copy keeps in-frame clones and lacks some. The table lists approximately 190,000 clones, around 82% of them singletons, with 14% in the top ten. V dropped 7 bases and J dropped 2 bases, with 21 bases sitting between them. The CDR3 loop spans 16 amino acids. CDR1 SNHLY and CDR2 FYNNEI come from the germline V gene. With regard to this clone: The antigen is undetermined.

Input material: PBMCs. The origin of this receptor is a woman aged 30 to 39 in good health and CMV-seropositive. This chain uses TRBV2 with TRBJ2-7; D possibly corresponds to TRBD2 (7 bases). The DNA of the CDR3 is TGTGCCAGCACCCCATACCGCGGGGGCATACCCTACGAGCAGTACTTC. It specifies CASTPYRGGIPYEQYF. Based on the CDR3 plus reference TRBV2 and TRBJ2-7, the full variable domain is EPEVTQTPSHQVTQMGQEVILRCVPISNHLYFYWYRQILGQKVEFLVSFYNNEISEKSEIFDDQFSVERPDGSNFTLKIRSTKLEDSAMYFCASTPYRGGIPYEQYFGPGTRLTVT.